This TCR beta chain comes out of a study of T cell responses to AZD1222 COVID-19 vaccine. Generated by immunoSEQ multiplex PCR, the TCRdb table keeps only in-frame clones and is missing some. The sample holds about 190,000 clones; 90% to 95% are singletons and the top ten take 9.2%. The V and J ends lost 4 bases and 9 bases respectively, with 14 bases between them. The CDR3 length is 13 residues. CDR1 SGHDT and CDR2 YYEEEE come from the germline V gene. The sample holds one count of this clone. This material consisted of peripheral blood, taken on day 0 of AZD1222 vaccination. The V gene is TRBV5-6, the J gene TRBJ1-5; D perhaps matches TRBD1 (5 bases). The sequence came from an adult in good health. For the CDR3, the DNA is TGTGCCAGCAGCCAAGGTGTGGGACCGCCCCAGCATTTT. Its translation: CASSQGVGPPQHF.